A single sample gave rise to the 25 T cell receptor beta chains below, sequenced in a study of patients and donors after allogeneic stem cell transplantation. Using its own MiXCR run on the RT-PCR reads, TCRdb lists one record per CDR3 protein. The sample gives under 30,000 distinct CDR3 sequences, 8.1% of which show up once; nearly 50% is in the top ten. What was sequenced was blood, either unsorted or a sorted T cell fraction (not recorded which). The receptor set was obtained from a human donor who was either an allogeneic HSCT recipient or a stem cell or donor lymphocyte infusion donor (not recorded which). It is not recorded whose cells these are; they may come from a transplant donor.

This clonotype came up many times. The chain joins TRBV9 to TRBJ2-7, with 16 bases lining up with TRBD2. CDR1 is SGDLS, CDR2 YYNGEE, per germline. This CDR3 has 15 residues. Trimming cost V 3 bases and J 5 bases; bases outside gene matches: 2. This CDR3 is CASSAGLAGGDEQYF. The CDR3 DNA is TGTGCCAGCAGCGCGGGACTAGCGGGGGGGGACGAGCAGTACTTC.

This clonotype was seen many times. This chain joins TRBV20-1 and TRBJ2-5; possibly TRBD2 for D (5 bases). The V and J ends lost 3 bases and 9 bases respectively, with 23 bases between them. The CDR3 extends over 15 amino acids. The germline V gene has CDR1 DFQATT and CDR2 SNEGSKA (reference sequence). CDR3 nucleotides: TGCAGTGCTAGTCTCGAACCGGTAGCGAGTGGGGCCCAGTACTTC. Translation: CSASLEPVASGAQYF.

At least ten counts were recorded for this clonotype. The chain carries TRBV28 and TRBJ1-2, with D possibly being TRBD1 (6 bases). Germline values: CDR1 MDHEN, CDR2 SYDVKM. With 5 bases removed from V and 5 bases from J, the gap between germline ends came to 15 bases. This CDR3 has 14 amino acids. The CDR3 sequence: CASSLGGMGYGYTF. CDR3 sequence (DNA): TGTGCCAGCAGTCTAGGGGGTATGGGGTATGGCTACACCTTC.

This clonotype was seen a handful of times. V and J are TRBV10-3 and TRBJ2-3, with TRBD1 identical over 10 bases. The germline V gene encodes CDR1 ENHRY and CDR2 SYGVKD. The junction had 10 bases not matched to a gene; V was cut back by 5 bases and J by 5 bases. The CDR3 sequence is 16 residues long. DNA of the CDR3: TGTGCCATCAGTAAACGGGACAGGGGAACGGGAGATACGCAGTATTTT. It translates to CAISKRDRGTGDTQYF.

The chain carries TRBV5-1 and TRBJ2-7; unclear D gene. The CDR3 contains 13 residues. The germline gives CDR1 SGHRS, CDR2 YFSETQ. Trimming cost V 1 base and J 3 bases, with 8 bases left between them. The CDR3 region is CASSLIGSYEQYF. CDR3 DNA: TGCGCCAGCAGCTTGATAGGAAGCTACGAGCAGTACTTC. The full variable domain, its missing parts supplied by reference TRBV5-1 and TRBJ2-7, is KAGVTQTPRYLIKTRGQQVTLSCSPISGHRSVSWYQQTPGQGLQFLFEYFSETQRNKGNFPGRFSGRQFSNSRSEMNVSTLELGDSALYLCASSLIGSYEQYFGPGTRLTVT.

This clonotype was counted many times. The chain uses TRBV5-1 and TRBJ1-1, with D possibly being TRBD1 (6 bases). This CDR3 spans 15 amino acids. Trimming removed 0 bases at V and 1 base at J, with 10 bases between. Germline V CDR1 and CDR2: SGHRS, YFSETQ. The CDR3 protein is CASSLAQGRNTEAFF. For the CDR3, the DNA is TGCGCCAGCAGCTTGGCCCAGGGGCGGAACACTGAAGCTTTCTTT.

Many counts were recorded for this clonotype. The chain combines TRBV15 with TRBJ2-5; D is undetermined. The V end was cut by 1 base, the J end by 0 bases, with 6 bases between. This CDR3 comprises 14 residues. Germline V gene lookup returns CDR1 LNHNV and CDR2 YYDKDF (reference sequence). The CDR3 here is CATSRGVYQETQYF. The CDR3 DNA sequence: TGTGCCACCAGCAGAGGGGTGTACCAAGAGACCCAGTACTTC.

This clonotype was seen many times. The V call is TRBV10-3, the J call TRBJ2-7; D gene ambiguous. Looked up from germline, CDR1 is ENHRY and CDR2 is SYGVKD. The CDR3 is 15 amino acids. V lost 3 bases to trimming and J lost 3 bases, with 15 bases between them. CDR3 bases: TGTGCCATCAGTGAATTTTTCGCCCCCAACTACGAGCAGTACTTC. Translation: CAISEFFAPNYEQYF.

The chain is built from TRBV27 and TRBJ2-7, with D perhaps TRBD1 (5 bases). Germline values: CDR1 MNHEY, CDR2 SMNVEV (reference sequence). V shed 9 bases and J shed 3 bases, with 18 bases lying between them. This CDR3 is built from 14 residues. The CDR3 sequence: CARSLPTANYEQYF. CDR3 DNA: TGTGCCAGAAGCCTCCCGACAGCGAACTACGAGCAGTACTTC.

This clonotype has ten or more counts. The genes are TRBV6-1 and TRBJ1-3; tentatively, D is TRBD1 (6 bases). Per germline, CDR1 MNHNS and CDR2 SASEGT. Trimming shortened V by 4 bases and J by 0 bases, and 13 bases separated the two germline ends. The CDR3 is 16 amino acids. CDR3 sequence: CASSATGTPSGNTIYF. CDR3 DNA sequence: TGTGCCAGCAGTGCCACCGGGACACCCTCTGGAAACACCATATATTTT.

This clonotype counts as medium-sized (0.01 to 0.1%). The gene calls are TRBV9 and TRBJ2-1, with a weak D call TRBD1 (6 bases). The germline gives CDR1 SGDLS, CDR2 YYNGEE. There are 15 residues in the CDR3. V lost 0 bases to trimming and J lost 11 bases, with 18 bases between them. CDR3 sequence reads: CASSVGGWGHSKQFF. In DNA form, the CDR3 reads TGTGCCAGCAGCGTAGGGGGGTGGGGACATTCTAAGCAGTTCTTC. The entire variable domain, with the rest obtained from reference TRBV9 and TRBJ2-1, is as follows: DSGVTQTPKHLITATGQRVTLRCSPRSGDLSVYWYQQSLDQGLQFLIQYYNGEERAKGNILERFSAQQFPDLHSELNLSSLELGDSALYFCASSVGGWGHSKQFFGPGTRLTVL.

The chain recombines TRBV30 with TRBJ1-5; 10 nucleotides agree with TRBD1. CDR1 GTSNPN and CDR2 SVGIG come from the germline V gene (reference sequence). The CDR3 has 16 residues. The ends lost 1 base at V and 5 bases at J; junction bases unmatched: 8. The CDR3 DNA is TGTGCCTGGAGTGGACAGGGGGCAGGAGGAGATCAGCCCCAGCATTTT. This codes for CAWSGQGAGGDQPQHF.

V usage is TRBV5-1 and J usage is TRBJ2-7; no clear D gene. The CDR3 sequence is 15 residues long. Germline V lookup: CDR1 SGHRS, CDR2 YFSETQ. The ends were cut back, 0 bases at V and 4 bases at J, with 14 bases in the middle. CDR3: CASSLGGFLGYEQYF. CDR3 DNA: TGCGCCAGCAGCTTGGGTGGGTTTTTGGGGTACGAGCAGTACTTC.

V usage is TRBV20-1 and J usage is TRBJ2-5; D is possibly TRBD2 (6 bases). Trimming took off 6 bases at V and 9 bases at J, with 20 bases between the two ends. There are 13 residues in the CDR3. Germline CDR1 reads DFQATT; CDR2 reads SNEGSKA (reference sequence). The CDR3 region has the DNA TGCAGTGCGACCAAGCCGGGACTCTCGGCCCAGTACTTC. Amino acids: CSATKPGLSAQYF.

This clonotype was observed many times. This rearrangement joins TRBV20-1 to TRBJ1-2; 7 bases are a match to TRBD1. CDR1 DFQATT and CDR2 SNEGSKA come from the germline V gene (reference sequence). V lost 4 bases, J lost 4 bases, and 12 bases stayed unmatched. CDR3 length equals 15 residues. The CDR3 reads CSANIPGTEVYGYTF. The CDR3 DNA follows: TGCAGTGCTAATATCCCCGGGACAGAAGTCTATGGCTACACCTTC.

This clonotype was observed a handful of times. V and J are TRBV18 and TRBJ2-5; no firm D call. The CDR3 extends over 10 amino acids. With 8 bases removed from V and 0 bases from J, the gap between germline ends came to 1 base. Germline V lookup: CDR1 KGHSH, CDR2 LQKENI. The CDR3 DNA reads TGTGCCAGCAACCAAGAGACCCAGTACTTC. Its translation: CASNQETQYF.

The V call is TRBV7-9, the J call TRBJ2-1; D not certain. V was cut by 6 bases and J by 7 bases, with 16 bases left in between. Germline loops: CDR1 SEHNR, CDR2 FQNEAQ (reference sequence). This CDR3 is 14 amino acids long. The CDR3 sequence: CASRPKHTLNEQFF. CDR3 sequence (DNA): TGTGCCAGCAGACCGAAACACACATTAAATGAGCAGTTCTTC.

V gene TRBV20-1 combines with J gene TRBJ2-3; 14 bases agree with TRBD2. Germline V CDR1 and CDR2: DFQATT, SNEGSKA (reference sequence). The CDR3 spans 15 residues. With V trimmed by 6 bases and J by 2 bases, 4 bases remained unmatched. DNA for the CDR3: TGCAGTGCGCCGACTAGCGGGGGGGTCACAGATACGCAGTATTTT. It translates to CSAPTSGGVTDTQYF.

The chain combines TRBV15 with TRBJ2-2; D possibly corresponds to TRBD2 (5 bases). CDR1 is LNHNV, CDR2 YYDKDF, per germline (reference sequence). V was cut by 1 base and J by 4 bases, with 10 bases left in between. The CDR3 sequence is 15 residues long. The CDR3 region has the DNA TGTGCCACCAGCAGAGGGAGCCGGGGCACCGGGGAGCTGTTTTTT. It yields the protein CATSRGSRGTGELFF.

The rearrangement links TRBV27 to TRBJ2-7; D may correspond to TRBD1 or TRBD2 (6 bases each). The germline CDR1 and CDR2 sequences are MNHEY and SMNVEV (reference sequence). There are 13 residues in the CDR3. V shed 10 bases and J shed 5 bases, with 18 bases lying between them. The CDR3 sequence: CATAGAGRHEQYF. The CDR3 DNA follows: TGTGCCACTGCAGGGGCGGGAAGACACGAGCAGTACTTC.

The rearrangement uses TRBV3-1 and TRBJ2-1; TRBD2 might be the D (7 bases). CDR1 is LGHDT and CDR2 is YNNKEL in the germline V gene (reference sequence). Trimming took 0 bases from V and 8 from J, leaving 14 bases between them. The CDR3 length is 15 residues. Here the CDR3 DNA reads TGTGCCAGCAGCCAAGAGGGGGGGCCGTCGGATGAGCAGTTCTTC. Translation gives CASSQEGGPSDEQFF.

CDR3 in amino acids: CASSLDRTGTEAFF. CDR3 DNA: TGTGCCAGCAGCTTAGACAGGACAGGCACTGAAGCTTTCTTT. V gene TRBV7-9 combines with J gene TRBJ1-1, with 7 bases fitting TRBD1. This CDR3 region has 14 residues. The germline gives CDR1 SEHNR, CDR2 FQNEAQ (reference sequence). The V and J ends lost 1 base and 4 bases, in that order; junction bases with no gene match: 3.

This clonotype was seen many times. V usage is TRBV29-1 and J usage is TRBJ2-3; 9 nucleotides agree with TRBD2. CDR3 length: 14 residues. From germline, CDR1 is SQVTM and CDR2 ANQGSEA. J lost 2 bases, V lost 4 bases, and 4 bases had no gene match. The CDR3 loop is CSVGSGSNTDTQYF. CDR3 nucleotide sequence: TGCAGCGTTGGTAGCGGGAGCAACACAGATACGCAGTATTTT.

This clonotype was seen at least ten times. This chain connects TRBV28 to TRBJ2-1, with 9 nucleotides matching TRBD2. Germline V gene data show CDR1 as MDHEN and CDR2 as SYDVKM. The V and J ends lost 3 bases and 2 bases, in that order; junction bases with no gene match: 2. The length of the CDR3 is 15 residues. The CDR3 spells CASSLAGGAYNEQFF. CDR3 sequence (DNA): TGTGCCAGCAGTTTGGCGGGAGGGGCCTACAATGAGCAGTTCTTC.

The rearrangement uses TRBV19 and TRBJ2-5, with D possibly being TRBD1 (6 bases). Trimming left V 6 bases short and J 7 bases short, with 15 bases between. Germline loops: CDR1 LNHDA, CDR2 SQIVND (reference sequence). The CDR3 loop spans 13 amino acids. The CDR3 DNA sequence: TGTGCCAGTAGCCTTCCAGGGGCAGGGACCCAGTACTTC. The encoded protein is CASSLPGAGTQYF.